This T cell receptor (beta chain) was captured in a study of T cells in Graves' hyperthyroidism and ophthalmopathy. Overall study: Blood from the periphery was taken at initial diagnosis, before any treatment.

Participants, patients aged 18 to 65, had newly diagnosed hyperthyroidism with a duration under 2 months. Lactation, pregnancy, other autoimmune disease or uncontrolled infection excluded patients. This clonotype was picked up many times. Amplification yielded TCR beta CDR3 regions, with RNA transcripts as the source. When the TCR CDR3 underwent first-round RT-PCR, the HTBI primer set was used. TCRdb processed the multiplex PCR reads anew with MiXCR; each CDR3 protein has one entry. The sample lists more than 350,000 distinct CDR3 sequences, about 17% occurring once. CDR3 length: 16 amino acids. From germline, CDR1 is DFQATT and CDR2 SNEGSKA (reference sequence). V shed 0 bases and J shed 4 bases, with 18 bases lying between them.

The source is a woman in her thirties with Graves' hyperthyroidism that later progressed to Graves' ophthalmopathy. This rearrangement joins TRBV20-1 to TRBJ1-1; tentative D call: TRBD1 (5 bases). The sample taken for sequencing was blood. The CDR3 DNA is TGCAGTGCTAGAGATTGGGCAGGGTATACAGGCACTGAAGCTTTCTTT. As protein: CSARDWAGYTGTEAFF.